Presented here are 21 T cell receptor beta chains from one specimen sequenced in a study of cytomegalovirus exposure and HLA in healthy donors. The PCR employed 60 Vbeta primers together with 13 Jbeta primers. The method was immunoSEQ multiplex PCR; TCRdb's version includes in-frame clones alone and lacks a portion of them. The table lists 150,000 to 200,000 clones, approximately 80% of them singletons. Sample: PBMCs. The receptors derive from a woman in her thirties in good health and CMV-seronegative.

The chain links TRBV9 to TRBJ2-7; 8 bases agree with TRBD2. Unmatched junction bases numbered 10, after V lost 4 bases and J lost 4 bases. CDR1 and CDR2 from the germline V gene are SGDLS and YYNGEE. CDR3 length equals 15 residues. The chain's CDR3 is CASSFESGSYYEQYF. Written as DNA, the CDR3 is TGTGCCAGCAGCTTCGAGAGCGGGAGTTATTACGAGCAGTACTTC.

This clone was seen many times. The chain is built from TRBV27 and TRBJ1-5, with no clear D. The ends were cut back, 2 bases at V and 0 bases at J, with 14 bases in the middle. This CDR3 comprises 17 residues. Germline loops: CDR1 MNHEY, CDR2 SMNVEV (reference sequence). The DNA for the CDR3 is TGTGCCAGCAGTTTACCAGGAAACCCTTATAGCAATCAGCCCCAGCATTTT. It is translated as CASSLPGNPYSNQPQHF.

V usage is TRBV5-1 and J usage is TRBJ2-7; TRBD2 matches 9 bases. Germline V gene lookup returns CDR1 SGHRS and CDR2 YFSETQ. The CDR3 length is 14 residues. With 5 bases clipped from V and 6 bases from J, the junction kept 9 bases outside the gene matches. The CDR3 DNA is TGCGCCAGCAGGGCGGGGGGGCAACTACGCGAGCAGTACTTC. The encoded protein is CASRAGGQLREQYF.

The chain recombines TRBV29-1 with TRBJ2-5; 7 nucleotides line up with TRBD2. V gave up 5 bases and J gave up 1 base; unmatched junction bases: 1. The CDR3 loop spans 12 amino acids. CDR1 is SQVTM and CDR2 is ANQGSEA in the germline V gene. The CDR3 region has the DNA TGCAGCGTTAGGACTAGCCAAGAGACCCAGTACTTC. As protein: CSVRTSQETQYF.

The chain links TRBV5-4 to TRBJ2-1; 12 bases agree with TRBD2. V gave up 3 bases and J gave up 5 bases; unmatched junction bases: 9. The CDR3 consists of 17 residues. The germline gives CDR1 SGHNT, CDR2 YYREEE (reference sequence). This CDR3 is CASSSRLAGVRDNEQFF. DNA for the CDR3: TGTGCCAGCAGCTCTCGACTAGCGGGGGTTAGAGACAATGAGCAGTTCTTC.

The rearrangement uses TRBV13 and TRBJ2-1; a possible D gene is TRBD2 (5 bases). Germline CDR1 and CDR2: PRHDT and FYEKMQ (reference sequence). The germline V and J ends were trimmed by 5 bases and 5 bases, with 13 bases remaining between them. This CDR3 has 14 amino acids. CDR3: CASSAGRRNNEQFF. For the CDR3, the DNA is TGTGCCAGCAGCGCGGGTCGGAGGAACAATGAGCAGTTCTTC.

This chain links TRBV5-1 with TRBJ2-3, with 9 bases identical to TRBD2. The V gene's germline CDR1 is SGHRS and CDR2 YFSETQ. The trim removed 0 bases at V and 5 bases at J, leaving 4 bases unmatched. CDR3 length: 15 residues. The CDR3, as DNA: TGCGCCAGCAGCTTGGTTGCGGGGGGGAGAGATACGCAGTATTTT. This gives the protein CASSLVAGGRDTQYF.

This rearrangement joins TRBV7-2 to TRBJ2-7, with 8 bases lining up with TRBD1. V lost 5 bases and J lost 3; bases outside the gene matches: 9. The germline V gene encodes CDR1 SGHTA and CDR2 FQGNSA. This CDR3 region has 15 residues. The CDR3, as DNA: TGTGCCAGCAGCGCCCAAGACAGGGGCAACTACGAGCAGTACTTC. Translated: CASSAQDRGNYEQYF.

This chain joins TRBV28 and TRBJ1-1, with D perhaps TRBD1 (5 bases). This CDR3 is 13 amino acids long. In germline, CDR1 is MDHEN, CDR2 SYDVKM. The V and J ends lost 7 bases and 8 bases respectively, with 17 bases between them. In nucleotides, the CDR3 is TGTGCCAGCACCCCTCCCGGGACTTCCGAAGCTTTCTTT. This translates into CASTPPGTSEAFF.

The chain employs TRBV5-1 and TRBJ2-1, with 13 bases identical to TRBD2. There are 15 residues in the CDR3. Per germline, CDR1 SGHRS and CDR2 YFSETQ. The trim removed 4 bases at V and 6 bases at J, leaving 4 bases unmatched. The CDR3 sequence is CASSPGLAGLNEQFF. The CDR3 DNA is TGCGCCAGCAGCCCGGGACTAGCGGGGCTCAATGAGCAGTTCTTC.

The V gene is TRBV6-1, the J gene TRBJ2-7, with D perhaps TRBD1 (7 bases). This CDR3 comprises 16 residues. Trimming pared 2 bases from V and 5 bases from J, leaving 19 bases between. Germline CDR1 and CDR2: MNHNS and SASEGT. The chain's CDR3 is CASSEPAGGGKNEQYF. The CDR3 DNA reads TGTGCCAGCAGTGAACCCGCAGGAGGGGGCAAGAACGAGCAGTACTTC.

The chain links TRBV2 to TRBJ2-7; maybe TRBD1 (7 bases). V was trimmed by 2 bases and J by 2 bases, leaving 13 bases between them. The CDR3 is 15 residues long. CDR1 and CDR2 from the germline V gene are SNHLY and FYNNEI. CDR3 sequence reads: CASSERAGGTYEQYF. The DNA for the CDR3 is TGTGCCAGCAGTGAAAGAGCAGGGGGGACCTACGAGCAGTACTTC.

The genes are TRBV6-1 and TRBJ1-2; maybe TRBD1 (5 bases). The CDR3 runs to 14 residues. Germline CDR1 reads MNHNS; CDR2 reads SASEGT. V was shortened by 7 bases and J by 3 bases, with 15 bases between the two germline ends. CDR3 region: CASISTGLYYGYTF. Here the CDR3 DNA reads TGTGCCAGCATCAGCACAGGCTTGTACTATGGCTACACCTTC.

The chain links TRBV6-5 to TRBJ2-3; a possible D gene is TRBD1 (7 bases). The CDR3 runs to 15 residues. The V end was cut by 0 bases, the J end by 3 bases, with 10 bases between. Germline values: CDR1 MNHEY, CDR2 SVGAGI. CDR3 nucleotides: TGTGCCAGCAGTTACTCACAGGGGAGGACAGATACGCAGTATTTT. Encoded protein: CASSYSQGRTDTQYF.

The gene calls are TRBV6-5 and TRBJ1-5; 7 nucleotides align to TRBD1. The V and J ends lost 6 bases and 7 bases, in that order; junction bases with no gene match: 6. This CDR3 is 13 amino acids long. Germline CDR1 and CDR2: MNHEY and SVGAGI. CDR3 nucleotides: TGTGCCAGCAGGACAGGGATGGAACAGCCCCAGCATTTT. Amino acid sequence: CASRTGMEQPQHF.

This CDR3 reads CAWVNRQGSTDTQYF. As DNA, the CDR3 is TGTGCCTGGGTTAACCGACAGGGTTCCACAGATACGCAGTATTTT. The gene calls are TRBV30 and TRBJ2-3, with TRBD1 matching over 7 bases. V lost 5 bases and J lost 2; bases outside the gene matches: 10. The germline gives CDR1 GTSNPN, CDR2 SVGIG (reference sequence). The CDR3 extends over 15 amino acids.

This sequence joins TRBV18 and TRBJ2-2, with 7 bases that match TRBD1. J lost 3 bases, V lost 3 bases, and 7 bases had no gene match. The CDR3 covers 16 residues. CDR1 and CDR2 (germline): KGHSH, LQKENI. This CDR3 reads CASSPLGQAHTGELFF. The CDR3 bases are TGTGCCAGCTCACCTCTCGGACAGGCCCACACCGGGGAGCTGTTTTTT.

The rearrangement links TRBV11-2 to TRBJ2-1, with 11 bases lining up with TRBD2. After removal of 5 bases from V and 5 bases from J, the junction contained 17 bases not matched to a gene. The CDR3 has 19 amino acids. Looked up from germline, CDR1 is SGHAT and CDR2 is FQNNGV. CDR3 nucleotides: TGTGCCAGCAGCACAAGACTAGCGGGACGCCCCCACCGGGACAATGAGCAGTTCTTC. Protein: CASSTRLAGRPHRDNEQFF.

The CDR3 sequence: CASSDSGGNQPQHF. The CDR3 nucleotides are TGTGCCAGCAGTGACTCGGGCGGCAATCAGCCCCAGCATTTT. J is TRBJ1-5 and V is TRBV6-4, with D uncertain. This CDR3 comprises 14 residues. CDR1 is MRHNA and CDR2 is SNTAGT in the germline V gene. Between the trimmed V and J ends, which lost 0 bases and 2 bases, there was a span of 5 bases.

This clone was seen a few times. This sample includes further DNA sequences coding for the same CDR3. The chain uses TRBV6-1 and TRBJ1-1, with D perhaps TRBD1 (6 bases). CDR3 length: 15 residues. CDR1 MNHNS and CDR2 SASEGT come from the germline V gene. Trimming stripped 3 bases from V and 0 bases from J, with 11 bases between. Written as DNA, the CDR3 is TGTGCCAGCAGTGATGGGGGGGCCTTGAACACTGAAGCTTTCTTT. Its translation: CASSDGGALNTEAFF.

The V call is TRBV6-1, the J call TRBJ1-1; no reliable D call. The CDR3 runs 14 residues. Germline loops: CDR1 MNHNS, CDR2 SASEGT. The V gene lost 4 bases and the J gene lost 0 bases, with 9 bases spanning the gap. The CDR3 nucleotides read TGTGCCAGCAGTGCCCCGGGAATGAACACTGAAGCTTTCTTT. It yields the protein CASSAPGMNTEAFF.